Following are 10 T cell receptor beta chains from one sample sequenced in a study of T-cell memory formation after mild COVID-19. TCRdb redid the calling of the 5' RACE reads with MiXCR, one entry per CDR3 protein. The sample has 200,000 to 250,000 distinct CDR3 sequences, around 9.5% seen once; the top ten hold 3.5% to 4%. Input material: PBMCs or a T cell subset sorted from them (not recorded which). Receptors originate from a man aged 18 to 35 who had mild COVID-19 (a few samples of this study predate the infection). Cell type and time point are not known.

V usage is TRBV7-2 and J usage is TRBJ2-3; D remains unclear. V was trimmed by 5 bases and J by 0 bases, leaving 18 bases between them. Looked up from germline, CDR1 is SGHTA and CDR2 is FQGNSA. The CDR3 is made up of 17 amino acids. The DNA of the CDR3 is TGTGCCAGCAGCCCCCGGGCCAGTTCAGTGAGCACAGATACGCAGTATTTT. This translates into CASSPRASSVSTDTQYF.

The chain has TRBV2 and TRBJ2-3; possibly TRBD2 for D (6 bases). The germline V and J ends were trimmed by 6 bases and 2 bases, with 9 bases remaining between them. This CDR3 region has 13 residues. The V gene's germline CDR1 is SNHLY and CDR2 FYNNEI. CDR3 sequence (DNA): TGTGCCAGCAGAGTAGCGGTCACAGATACGCAGTATTTT. It yields the protein CASRVAVTDTQYF.

This clonotype showed up just a few times. The gene calls are TRBV10-3 and TRBJ2-5; D is unresolved. V was clipped by 6 bases and J by 4 bases, with 9 bases between them. CDR3 length: 12 amino acids. Germline values: CDR1 ENHRY, CDR2 SYGVKD. The CDR3: CAISQRGETQYF. The CDR3 DNA sequence: TGTGCCATCAGCCAGCGAGGAGAGACCCAGTACTTC.

This sequence joins TRBV6-2 or TRBV6-3 and TRBJ2-2; no clear D gene. Per germline, CDR1 MNHEY and CDR2 SVGEGT. This CDR3 region has 15 residues. V lost 6 bases and J 4 bases, leaving 15 bases between the germline ends. In nucleotides, the CDR3 is TGTGCCAGCAGGGACGGCGGCGGCCGCACCGGGGAGCTGTTTTTT. Translating it yields CASRDGGGRTGELFF.

The CDR3 reads CSARDRTGRDTQYF. CDR3 coding DNA: TGCAGTGCTAGAGATCGGACAGGGCGAGATACGCAGTATTTT. The chain combines TRBV20-1 with TRBJ2-3, with 8 bases lining up with TRBD1. The CDR3 has 14 amino acids. V shed 0 bases and J 5 bases; nucleotides not matched to a gene: 4. The V gene's germline CDR1 is DFQATT and CDR2 SNEGSKA (reference sequence).

In its sample, this clonotype was seen many times. The chain joins TRBV5-1 to TRBJ2-5; 7 bases map to TRBD1. Germline V gene sequence: CDR1 SGHRS, CDR2 YFSETQ. The V and J ends lost 2 bases and 5 bases, in that order; junction bases with no gene match: 9. CDR3 length equals 15 residues. CDR3 bases: TGCGCCAGCAGCTTCTCAGACAGGGTTACGGAGACCCAGTACTTC. Translation: CASSFSDRVTETQYF. Filled out from reference TRBV5-1 and TRBJ2-5, the complete variable domain reads KAGVTQTPRYLIKTRGQQVTLSCSPISGHRSVSWYQQTPGQGLQFLFEYFSETQRNKGNFPGRFSGRQFSNSRSEMNVSTLELGDSALYLCASSFSDRVTETQYFGPGTRLLVL.

This clonotype was recorded many times. This chain uses TRBV6-5 with TRBJ1-5; a weak D match, TRBD1 (5 bases). CDR3 size: 14 residues. Germline V gene data show CDR1 as MNHEY and CDR2 as SVGAGI. The V and J ends lost 4 bases and 5 bases respectively, with 12 bases between them. The CDR3 nucleotides read TGTGCCAGCAGTTTCTCGGGAGGGGATCAGCCCCAGCATTTT. Its protein product is CASSFSGGDQPQHF.

Many counts were recorded for this clonotype. The chain couples TRBV6-6 to TRBJ1-5; D is ambiguous. V shed 1 base and J shed 7 bases, with 17 bases lying between them. The CDR3 length is 16 residues. Germline V gene data show CDR1 as MNHNY and CDR2 as SVGAGI (reference sequence). The CDR3 bases are TGTGCCAGCAGTTACTACACTCAGTCACCCGGGCAGCCCCAGCATTTT. Its protein is CASSYYTQSPGQPQHF.

This rearrangement joins TRBV7-2 to TRBJ2-2, with 9 bases fitting TRBD2. The V gene's germline CDR1 is SGHTA and CDR2 FQGNSA. V gave up 1 base and J gave up 5 bases; unmatched junction bases: 8. The CDR3 is 17 amino acids. The DNA for the CDR3 is TGTGCCAGCAGCTTAGACCGCGGGGGGGCTCCTACCGGGGAGCTGTTTTTT. Encoded protein: CASSLDRGGAPTGELFF.

This clonotype was recorded a few times. The CDR3 nucleotides read TGCGCCAGCAGCTTGATTTCGCGGGGGGAGAACAATGAGCAGTTCTTC. It encodes CASSLISRGENNEQFF. The J gene is TRBJ2-1, the V gene TRBV5-1; 8 nucleotides agree with TRBD2. After removal of 1 base from V and 5 bases from J, the junction contained 8 bases not matched to a gene. The CDR3 has 16 amino acids. Germline CDR1 SGHRS, CDR2 YFSETQ.